Listed below are T cell receptor beta chains from one sample, sequenced in a study of long-term antiretroviral therapy in people with HIV. Clones were sequenced by immunoSEQ multiplex PCR, and TCRdb holds only the in-frame ones, with some missing. The sample includes about 36,000 clones, roughly 80% of them seen just once. Sequences were derived from unsorted PBMCs, sampled 0.6 years after starting antiretroviral therapy. These receptors all come from a man between 18 and 35 years old with HIV. Both conserved end residues are part of each CDR3. Each record gives: V gene, J gene, clone size, D gene, CDR3 protein. A D gene is named only where the DNA matches it firmly. Some rows have no size entry. The others give once, few or many, or a class for an expanded clone.

V: TRBV5-6; J: TRBJ2-7; size: .; D: .; CDR3: CASRGVGRHEQYF
V: TRBV5-1; J: TRBJ1-4; size: .; D: TRBD1; CDR3: CASNAGQGNEKLFF
V: TRBV7-9; J: TRBJ1-1; size: once; D: TRBD1; CDR3: CASSEGQYNTEAFF
V: TRBV4-3; J: TRBJ2-3; size: .; D: .; CDR3: CASSQDRGTDTQYF
V: TRBV18; J: TRBJ2-7; size: .; D: .; CDR3: CASSPGGEQYF
V: TRBV5-4; J: TRBJ2-3; size: .; D: .; CDR3: CASSRDSSTDTQYF
V: TRBV5-4; J: TRBJ2-2; size: .; D: .; CDR3: CASSLEGTLYTGELFF
V: TRBV18; J: TRBJ2-7; size: .; D: .; CDR3: CASSLLGGIFGEQYF
V: TRBV5-1; J: TRBJ2-2; size: .; D: TRBD1; CDR3: CASSSGTGRTGELFF
V: TRBV7-9; J: TRBJ2-3; size: once; D: TRBD2; CDR3: CASSRGSGGTDTQYF
V: TRBV10-2; J: TRBJ2-7; size: .; D: .; CDR3: CASSSSYEQYF
V: TRBV7-9; J: TRBJ2-7; size: once; D: TRBD1; CDR3: CASSLAQPGQGNEQYF
V: TRBV11-2; J: TRBJ2-7; size: .; D: .; CDR3: CASSKETGSFYEQYF
V: TRBV6-5; J: TRBJ2-7; size: large; D: TRBD2; CDR3: CATSYTSGYQSDEQYF
V: TRBV6-1; J: TRBJ1-1; size: .; D: .; CDR3: CATEAVNTEAFF
V: TRBV28; J: TRBJ2-7; size: once; D: TRBD1; CDR3: CASSLLGQGLGEQYF
V: TRBV27; J: TRBJ2-7; size: .; D: .; CDR3: CASSLSTQGSSYEQYF
V: TRBV10-3; J: TRBJ2-3; size: few; D: .; CDR3: CAISEGDTQYF
V: TRBV7-2; J: TRBJ2-7; size: few; D: .; CDR3: CASSSSTNFYEQYF
V: TRBV5-3; J: TRBJ1-2; size: few; D: .; CDR3: CARSLGPGNGYTF
V: TRBV19; J: TRBJ1-2; size: .; D: TRBD1; CDR3: CASSYRGYGYTF
V: TRBV27; J: TRBJ2-7; size: .; D: .; CDR3: CASSYSASYEQYF
V: TRBV9; J: TRBJ2-3; size: .; D: TRBD2; CDR3: CASSSWTLAGGTDTQYF
V: TRBV5-1; J: TRBJ1-4; size: .; D: .; CDR3: CASSLGPSPGLNEKLFF
V: TRBV2; J: TRBJ2-7; size: .; D: .; CDR3: CASTTLRQGEQYF
V: TRBV14; J: TRBJ2-7; size: once; D: TRBD1; CDR3: CASSQDRGLPYEQYF